A selection of T cell receptor beta chains follows, all from one sample in a study of T cells in Graves' hyperthyroidism and ophthalmopathy. Each CDR3 protein is one row after TCRdb ran MiXCR on the multiplex PCR reads. The sample lists about 500,000 distinct CDR3 sequences; about 16% were seen once. Sequencing was performed on blood. Source of these receptors: a woman aged 30 to 39 with Graves' ophthalmopathy. The CDR3 runs from the conserved cysteine through the conserved F or W. The order of the fields is CDR3 protein, CDR3 DNA, V gene, D gene, clone size, J gene. D genes are given only for firm matches. Clone size is given for some rows only: seen once, a few or many times, or a class if the clone is expanded.

cdr3_aa: CSVEWGTADTQYF
cdr3_nt: TGCAGCGTTGAATGGGGGACCGCAGATACGCAGTATTTT
v_call: TRBV29-1
d_call: .
clone_size: many
j_call: TRBJ2-3

cdr3_aa: CSARRGADNSPLHF
cdr3_nt: TGCAGTGCTAGAAGGGGGGCGGATAATTCACCCCTCCACTTT
v_call: TRBV20-1
d_call: .
clone_size: .
j_call: TRBJ1-6

cdr3_aa: CASSTGGSQPQHF
cdr3_nt: TGCGCCAGCAGCACAGGGGGAAGTCAGCCCCAGCATTTT
v_call: TRBV5-1
d_call: TRBD1
clone_size: many
j_call: TRBJ1-5

cdr3_aa: CASSQVGGANNYGYTF
cdr3_nt: TGTGCCAGCAGCCAGGTGGGGGGGGCCAATAACTATGGCTACACCTTC
v_call: TRBV11-2
d_call: .
clone_size: many
j_call: TRBJ1-2

cdr3_aa: CASTLGGRGTDTQYF
cdr3_nt: TGTGCCAGCACCCTGGGGGGGAGGGGCACAGATACGCAGTATTTT
v_call: TRBV5-6
d_call: TRBD2
clone_size: many
j_call: TRBJ2-3

cdr3_aa: CSAPDRVKMNTEAFF
cdr3_nt: TGCAGTGCCCCGGACAGAGTCAAGATGAACACTGAAGCTTTCTTT
v_call: TRBV20-1
d_call: .
clone_size: .
j_call: TRBJ1-1

cdr3_aa: CASSLAIGTGELFF
cdr3_nt: TGTGCCAGCAGTTTGGCCATAGGAACCGGGGAGCTGTTTTTT
v_call: TRBV28
d_call: .
clone_size: .
j_call: TRBJ2-2

cdr3_aa: CASSLAVAGGGSQPQHF
cdr3_nt: TGTGCCAGCAGTTTAGCCGTTGCAGGGGGCGGGAGTCAGCCCCAGCATTTT
v_call: TRBV27
d_call: TRBD1
clone_size: .
j_call: TRBJ1-5

cdr3_aa: CASSFSPSSYEQYF
cdr3_nt: TGTGCCAGCAGTTTCTCGCCGTCCTCCTACGAGCAGTACTTC
v_call: TRBV28
d_call: .
clone_size: few
j_call: TRBJ2-7

cdr3_aa: CASSPLESKGEKLFF
cdr3_nt: TGCGCCAGCAGCCCCCTCGAGTCCAAAGGGGAAAAACTGTTTTTT
v_call: TRBV4-1
d_call: .
clone_size: few
j_call: TRBJ1-4

cdr3_aa: CASSPNPTGVPQYF
cdr3_nt: TGCGCCAGCAGCCCGAACCCGACTGGTGTCCCTCAGTACTTC
v_call: TRBV4-3
d_call: .
clone_size: .
j_call: TRBJ2-4

cdr3_aa: CASSYSMTNYEQYF
cdr3_nt: TGTGCCAGCAGTTACTCGATGACGAACTACGAGCAGTACTTC
v_call: TRBV6-2/TRBV6-3
d_call: .
clone_size: few
j_call: TRBJ2-7

cdr3_aa: CASSPQDSVSSYNEQFF
cdr3_nt: TGTGCCAGCAGCCCCCAGGACAGCGTGAGCTCCTACAATGAGCAGTTCTTC
v_call: TRBV7-6
d_call: .
clone_size: many
j_call: TRBJ2-1

cdr3_aa: CASSLSSGTYEQYF
cdr3_nt: TGTGCCAGCAGCTTATCTAGCGGTACCTACGAGCAGTACTTC
v_call: TRBV12-3/TRBV12-4
d_call: TRBD2
clone_size: many
j_call: TRBJ2-7

cdr3_aa: CASSGQGRGHDTQYF
cdr3_nt: TGTGCCAGCAGCGGACAGGGCAGGGGTCATGATACGCAGTATTTT
v_call: TRBV2
d_call: TRBD1
clone_size: many
j_call: TRBJ2-3

cdr3_aa: CASSQRDYPLPTEQFF
cdr3_nt: TGTGCCAGCAGTCAAAGGGACTATCCACTCCCGACTGAGCAGTTCTTC
v_call: TRBV3-1
d_call: TRBD2
clone_size: many
j_call: TRBJ2-1

cdr3_aa: CASSEAGENQPQHF
cdr3_nt: TGTGCCAGCAGTGAAGCAGGGGAAAATCAGCCCCAGCATTTT
v_call: TRBV6-1
d_call: .
clone_size: few
j_call: TRBJ1-5

cdr3_aa: CASSFLGGVEEQYF
cdr3_nt: TGTGCCAGCAGTTTCTTAGGGGGGGTTGAGGAGCAGTACTTC
v_call: TRBV12-3/TRBV12-4
d_call: .
clone_size: .
j_call: TRBJ2-7

cdr3_aa: CASSTPWEGAYEQYF
cdr3_nt: TGTGCCAGCAGTACCCCCTGGGAGGGCGCCTACGAGCAGTACTTC
v_call: TRBV6-1
d_call: TRBD2
clone_size: many
j_call: TRBJ2-7

cdr3_aa: CASSESSPDQPQHF
cdr3_nt: TGCGCCAGCAGTGAGTCATCTCCCGATCAGCCCCAGCATTTT
v_call: TRBV7-2
d_call: .
clone_size: .
j_call: TRBJ1-5

cdr3_aa: CASSLAAEQYF
cdr3_nt: TGTGCCAGCAGCTTAGCCGCAGAGCAGTACTTC
v_call: TRBV7-2
d_call: .
clone_size: many
j_call: TRBJ2-7

cdr3_aa: CASRPRQVSGANVLTF
cdr3_nt: TGTGCCAGCAGACCTAGACAGGTCTCTGGGGCCAACGTCCTGACTTTC
v_call: TRBV28
d_call: .
clone_size: .
j_call: TRBJ2-6

cdr3_aa: CASSRRTGVAEAFF
cdr3_nt: TGTGCCAGCAGTAGGCGTACAGGGGTGGCTGAAGCTTTCTTT
v_call: TRBV2
d_call: TRBD1
clone_size: many
j_call: TRBJ1-1

cdr3_aa: CASGGGRNEKLFF
cdr3_nt: TGTGCCAGCGGCGGAGGGAGGAATGAAAAACTGTTTTTT
v_call: TRBV7-9
d_call: .
clone_size: .
j_call: TRBJ1-4

cdr3_aa: CSGTTGMNTEAFF
cdr3_nt: TGCAGCGGAACCACTGGTATGAACACTGAAGCTTTCTTT
v_call: TRBV29-1
d_call: .
clone_size: .
j_call: TRBJ1-1

cdr3_aa: CASSSPGLAGEWSSYEQYF
cdr3_nt: TGTGCCAGCAGCTCGCCAGGACTAGCGGGAGAATGGAGCTCCTACGAGCAGTACTTC
v_call: TRBV5-8
d_call: TRBD2
clone_size: .
j_call: TRBJ2-7

cdr3_aa: CASSQSWLGTNEQYF
cdr3_nt: TGTGCCAGCAGCCAAAGTTGGTTGGGGACAAACGAGCAGTACTTC
v_call: TRBV14
d_call: .
clone_size: few
j_call: TRBJ2-7

cdr3_aa: CASRSLRGGASYEQYF
cdr3_nt: TGTGCCAGCAGGTCACTAAGGGGGGGCGCCTCCTACGAGCAGTACTTC
v_call: TRBV28
d_call: .
clone_size: .
j_call: TRBJ2-7

cdr3_aa: CASSPGSSRVYEQYF
cdr3_nt: TGTGCCAGCAGCCCCGGGTCCTCACGAGTCTACGAGCAGTACTTC
v_call: TRBV7-6
d_call: .
clone_size: .
j_call: TRBJ2-7

cdr3_aa: CSVAYGTSGHNEQFF
cdr3_nt: TGCAGCGTAGCCTACGGGACTAGCGGGCACAATGAGCAGTTCTTC
v_call: TRBV29-1
d_call: TRBD2
clone_size: .
j_call: TRBJ2-1

cdr3_aa: CASRQNSGTAKNIQYF
cdr3_nt: TGTGCCAGCAGACAAAATAGCGGGACAGCCAAAAACATTCAGTACTTC
v_call: TRBV6-2/TRBV6-3
d_call: TRBD2
clone_size: many
j_call: TRBJ2-4

cdr3_aa: CASSFSPGPAGELFF
cdr3_nt: TGTGCCAGCAGCTTCTCTCCGGGGCCCGCCGGGGAGCTGTTTTTT
v_call: TRBV11-3
d_call: .
clone_size: few
j_call: TRBJ2-2

cdr3_aa: CASTPYAGVWGNEQFF
cdr3_nt: TGTGCCAGTACGCCCTACGCGGGAGTATGGGGCAATGAGCAGTTCTTC
v_call: TRBV19
d_call: TRBD2
clone_size: once
j_call: TRBJ2-1

cdr3_aa: CASSFPRDTQYF
cdr3_nt: TGTGCCAGCAGCTTTCCTCGGGATACGCAGTATTTT
v_call: TRBV5-4
d_call: .
clone_size: few
j_call: TRBJ2-3

cdr3_aa: CASRKGHQETQYF
cdr3_nt: TGTGCCAGTAGAAAGGGGCACCAAGAGACCCAGTACTTC
v_call: TRBV19
d_call: .
clone_size: few
j_call: TRBJ2-5

cdr3_aa: CAWKGLAGEGLTDTQYF
cdr3_nt: TGTGCCTGGAAGGGACTAGCGGGAGAGGGCCTCACAGATACGCAGTATTTT
v_call: TRBV30
d_call: TRBD2
clone_size: many
j_call: TRBJ2-3

cdr3_aa: CASRPDPNTEAFF
cdr3_nt: TGTGCCAGCAGACCCGATCCGAACACTGAAGCTTTCTTT
v_call: TRBV28
d_call: .
clone_size: many
j_call: TRBJ1-1

cdr3_aa: CASSLINSGQDSNQPQHF
cdr3_nt: TGTGCCAGCAGTTTAATTAATTCGGGTCAAGATAGCAATCAGCCCCAGCATTTT
v_call: TRBV28
d_call: .
clone_size: many
j_call: TRBJ1-5

cdr3_aa: CASSIRVGGANVLTF
cdr3_nt: TGTGCCAGCAGCATACGGGTGGGAGGGGCCAACGTCCTGACTTTC
v_call: TRBV5-4
d_call: .
clone_size: .
j_call: TRBJ2-6

cdr3_aa: CASSQDSQGQPQHF
cdr3_nt: TGTGCCAGCAGCCAAGACTCACAGGGGCAGCCCCAGCATTTT
v_call: TRBV4-2
d_call: TRBD1
clone_size: .
j_call: TRBJ1-5